Below, 18 T cell receptor beta chains from the same sample are listed, as sequenced in a study of T cells in Graves' hyperthyroidism and ophthalmopathy. TCR beta CDR3 regions were amplified from RNA. A first-round RT-PCR of the TCR CDR3 used the HTBI primer set. TCRdb fed the multiplex PCR reads into MiXCR, producing one record per CDR3 protein. Of about 360,000 distinct CDR3 sequences in the sample, about 12% were seen once. Sequenced: blood. These receptors came from a woman aged 18 to 35 with Graves' hyperthyroidism.

This clonotype occurred many times. V gene TRBV12-3 or TRBV12-4 combines with J gene TRBJ1-4; no firm D call. Trimming removed 3 bases at V and 2 bases at J, with 7 bases between. CDR3 length: 14 amino acids. The CDR3, as DNA: TGTGCCAGCAGTTTTTCCGCGACTAATGAAAAACTGTTTTTT. Protein sequence: CASSFSATNEKLFF.

This clonotype came up many times. The chain uses TRBV7-2 and TRBJ1-1; TRBD1 aligns across 10 bases. Looked up from germline, CDR1 is SGHTA and CDR2 is FQGNSA. This CDR3 has 13 residues. J was trimmed by 11 bases and V by 1 base; bases with no gene match: 4. CDR3 in DNA: TGTGCCAGCAGCTTAGTGGAGGACAGGGGGGCTTTCTTT. This gives the protein CASSLVEDRGAFF.

In this sample, this clonotype turned up many times. The chain combines TRBV7-2 with TRBJ2-1, with TRBD2 matching 14 bases. CDR1 and CDR2 from the germline V gene are SGHTA and FQGNSA. The V and J ends lost 4 bases and 5 bases, in that order; junction bases with no gene match: 4. The CDR3 is 16 residues long. DNA of the CDR3: TGTGCCAGCAGCTCCCCGGGACTAGCGGGAGACAATGAGCAGTTCTTC. Protein sequence: CASSSPGLAGDNEQFF.

The chain is built from TRBV6-1 and TRBJ1-1, with D unclear. The CDR3 extends over 17 amino acids. Looked up from germline, CDR1 is MNHNS and CDR2 is SASEGT. The V gene lost 6 bases and the J gene lost 0 bases, with 20 bases spanning the gap. CDR3 amino acids: CASSSIKETHLNTEAFF. CDR3 coding DNA: TGTGCCAGCAGCTCGATTAAGGAGACCCATTTGAACACTGAAGCTTTCTTT.

This clonotype was seen a few times. Since a much larger clone is just one base distant, this may be a read error. The chain employs TRBV2 and TRBJ2-1; TRBD2 matches at 8 bases. Germline V gene data show CDR1 as SNHLY and CDR2 as FYNNEI. The CDR3 spans 18 residues. The V gene end was trimmed by 8 bases and the J gene end by 8 bases; junction bases not matched to a gene: 23. In nucleotides, the CDR3 is TGTGCCAGCGGCGGGCGGGAGGAGTCCCCCCGACGCGCCCATGAGCAGTTCTTC. Residues: CASGGREESPRRAHEQFF.

In its sample, this clonotype was seen many times. The J gene is TRBJ2-6, the V gene TRBV12-3 or TRBV12-4, with TRBD1 matching over 10 bases. This CDR3 comprises 18 residues. The junction had 8 bases not matched to a gene; V was cut back by 6 bases and J by 0 bases. CDR3: CASSLGQGTVSGANVLTF. DNA for the CDR3: TGTGCCAGCAGCCTGGGACAGGGGACCGTCTCTGGGGCCAACGTCCTGACTTTC.

There are many counts of this clonotype. The genes are TRBV2 and TRBJ1-2, with 8 bases matching TRBD1. The germline CDR1 and CDR2 sequences are SNHLY and FYNNEI. The CDR3 length is 14 residues. The V segment lost 7 bases and the J segment 3 bases; nucleotides outside the gene matches: 7. DNA for the CDR3: TGTGCCAGCACCCTGCAGGGGGCGGACTATGGCTACACCTTC. Translation gives CASTLQGADYGYTF.

J is TRBJ1-1 and V is TRBV15; D is undetermined. Germline V gene data show CDR1 as LNHNV and CDR2 as YYDKDF (reference sequence). Trimming removed 0 bases from V and 6 bases from J, with 5 bases in between. CDR3 length: 12 amino acids. The CDR3 loop is CATSRDRAEAFF. CDR3 DNA: TGTGCCACCAGCAGAGATCGCGCTGAAGCTTTCTTT.

This clonotype was picked up many times. This rearrangement joins TRBV7-2 to TRBJ2-2, with TRBD2 as a possible D gene (6 bases). The CDR3 sequence is 16 residues long. V was clipped by 1 base and J by 5 bases, with 14 bases between them. CDR1 and CDR2 from the germline V gene are SGHTA and FQGNSA. Written as DNA, the CDR3 is TGTGCCAGCAGCTTAGTCACGGGGGACGGGACCGGGGAGCTGTTTTTT. Encoded protein: CASSLVTGDGTGELFF.

V is TRBV4-3 and J is TRBJ1-2; 11 bases align to TRBD1. V lost 0 bases to trimming and J lost 5 bases; unmatched junction nucleotides: 17. The CDR3 has 20 amino acids. The V gene's germline CDR1 is LGHNA and CDR2 YSLEER. CDR3 loop: CASSQDTPGTGGPLPYGYTF. The DNA of the CDR3 is TGCGCCAGCAGCCAAGATACCCCCGGGACAGGGGGTCCCTTACCTTATGGCTACACCTTC.

The table lists this clonotype with many counts. The V call is TRBV5-8, the J call TRBJ2-7; maybe TRBD2 (6 bases). Germline CDR1 reads SGHTS; CDR2 reads YDEGEE. Trimming stripped 0 bases from V and 4 bases from J, with 11 bases between. CDR3 length equals 14 residues. The CDR3 is CASSLDGGRYEQYF. CDR3 nucleotide sequence: TGTGCCAGCAGCTTGGACGGGGGAAGATACGAGCAGTACTTC.

This clonotype was found many times. The chain has TRBV28 and TRBJ2-2; no firm D call. V lost 7 bases and J 5 bases, leaving 11 bases between the germline ends. CDR3 length: 13 residues. The germline V gene encodes CDR1 MDHEN and CDR2 SYDVKM. The CDR3 sequence: CASNLLDTGELFF. CDR3 DNA sequence: TGTGCCAGCAACCTGCTCGATACCGGGGAGCTGTTTTTT.

This clonotype came up many times. J is TRBJ2-5 and V is TRBV7-8; 12 bases match TRBD2. Trimming cost V 2 bases and J 5 bases; bases outside gene matches: 9. Germline CDR1 and CDR2: SGHVS and FQNEAQ. The CDR3 runs to 17 residues. CDR3 bases: TGTGCCAGCAGCTTATACGCTAGCGGGAGGGCGCTGGAGACCCAGTACTTC. The encoded protein is CASSLYASGRALETQYF.

The table lists this clonotype with many counts. Germline is not matched at one junction end, which may reflect a read error. This sequence joins TRBV5-6 and TRBJ1-5, with D perhaps matching TRBD1 (5 bases). CDR1 is SGHDT, CDR2 YYEEEE, per germline. The CDR3 runs to 14 residues. CDR3 DNA: TGTGCCAGCACCTTGTGGGGCCTCCGACAGCCCCAGCATTTT. Amino acids: CASTLWGLRQPQHF.

The V gene is TRBV14, the J gene TRBJ2-1; maybe TRBD1 (6 bases). CDR1 and CDR2 from the germline V gene are SGHDN and FVKESK. The CDR3 loop spans 17 amino acids. V shed 4 bases and J shed 6 bases, with 22 bases lying between them. The CDR3 bases are TGTGCCAGCAGCCTAGACCCGAGGGCCAAGGGGGTCAATGAGCAGTTCTTC. Translation gives CASSLDPRAKGVNEQFF.

This clonotype was counted at least ten times. The V and J genes are TRBV20-1 and TRBJ2-1; 8 bases match TRBD1. The CDR3 consists of 12 residues. Germline V lookup: CDR1 DFQATT, CDR2 SNEGSKA (reference sequence). After removal of 6 bases from V and 9 bases from J, the junction contained 7 bases not matched to a gene. The chain's CDR3 is CSATGGFGEQFF. DNA for the CDR3: TGCAGTGCCACAGGGGGTTTTGGTGAGCAGTTCTTC.

This clonotype was counted many times. The genes are TRBV12-3 or TRBV12-4 and TRBJ2-5; D is unclear. The CDR3 spans 13 residues. Trimming removed 0 bases from V and 1 base from J, with 3 bases in between. The CDR3, as DNA: TGTGCCAGCAGTTTAGCGGCCCAAGAGACCCAGTACTTC. It translates to CASSLAAQETQYF.

This clonotype was picked up many times. The chain carries TRBV7-2 and TRBJ2-1; D is undetermined. The length of the CDR3 is 12 residues. CDR1 and CDR2 from the germline V gene are SGHTA and FQGNSA. Between the trimmed V and J ends, which lost 3 bases and 6 bases, there was a span of 6 bases. The CDR3 DNA sequence: TGTGCCAGCAGCTTCCCCAGCAATGAGCAGTTCTTC. This encodes CASSFPSNEQFF.